Below, 8 T cell receptor beta chains from the same sample are listed, as sequenced in a study of T-cell reconstitution after alpha-beta-depleted transplantation in children. Library preparation (for TCRbeta) was performed with unique molecular identifiers. TCRdb reprocessed the PCR reads via MiXCR and lists one record per CDR3 protein. The sample holds several thousand distinct CDR3 sequences, over 9.5% seen once. This material consisted of PBMCs, mostly from graft donor cells, taken 60 days after TCRalphabeta/CD19-depleted stem cell transplant. The source of these receptors is a patient between 2 and 10 years old who had a stem cell transplant for inherited bone marrow failure, so the T cells may come from the graft donor.

Ten or more counts support this clonotype. This sequence joins TRBV5-1 and TRBJ2-3; tentatively, D is TRBD2 (6 bases). Germline CDR1 is SGHRS and CDR2 is YFSETQ. With 6 bases removed from V and 6 bases from J, the gap between germline ends came to 11 bases. This CDR3 comprises 12 residues. CDR3 residues: CASNRGLDTQYF. For the CDR3, the DNA is TGCGCCAGCAATAGGGGACTCGATACGCAGTATTTT. Full variable domain (outside the CDR3, taken from reference TRBV5-1 and TRBJ2-3): KAGVTQTPRYLIKTRGQQVTLSCSPISGHRSVSWYQQTPGQGLQFLFEYFSETQRNKGNFPGRFSGRQFSNSRSEMNVSTLELGDSALYLCASNRGLDTQYFGPGTRLTVL.

This clonotype was counted ten times or more. The V and J genes are TRBV20-1 and TRBJ2-7, with TRBD2 identical over 12 bases. This CDR3 has 13 residues. The germline gives CDR1 DFQATT, CDR2 SNEGSKA (reference sequence). V lost 7 bases to trimming and J lost 2 bases; unmatched junction nucleotides: 3. The CDR3 region is CSGGLAGPYEQYF. The CDR3 coding sequence is TGCAGTGGGGGACTAGCGGGTCCCTACGAGCAGTACTTC.

The V gene is TRBV13, the J gene TRBJ2-3; D not resolved. There are 16 residues in the CDR3. The germline V and J ends were trimmed by 5 bases and 7 bases, with 22 bases remaining between them. Germline V CDR1 and CDR2: PRHDT, FYEKMQ (reference sequence). In DNA form, the CDR3 reads TGTGCCAGCAGCCCTGGTCTGCCCTCGGGCACGCATACGCAGTATTTT. It codes for CASSPGLPSGTHTQYF.

This clonotype was counted ten times or more. The chain couples TRBV20-1 to TRBJ2-3, with unresolved D. The CDR3 runs 15 residues. Between the trimmed V and J ends, which lost 3 bases and 0 bases, there was a span of 13 bases. From germline, CDR1 is DFQATT and CDR2 SNEGSKA (reference sequence). The CDR3 DNA is TGCAGTGCTAGTTGGTGGGATACTAGCACAGATACGCAGTATTTT. Translating it yields CSASWWDTSTDTQYF.

This clonotype showed up many times. This sequence joins TRBV12-3 or TRBV12-4 and TRBJ2-1, with D unclear. This CDR3 contains 13 residues. Trimming took 6 bases from V and 2 from J, leaving 8 bases between them. CDR3 protein: CASRSSPYNEQFF. CDR3 sequence (DNA): TGTGCCAGCAGGTCCAGCCCCTACAATGAGCAGTTCTTC.

This clonotype was counted a few times. The chain uses TRBV30 and TRBJ2-1; 10 bases match TRBD2. The CDR3 contains 15 residues. Trimming removed 0 bases from V and 14 bases from J; junction bases left unmatched: 13. CDR1 and CDR2 from the germline V gene are GTSNPN and SVGIG (reference sequence). CDR3 sequence reads: CAWSVGLAGASLEFF. CDR3 in DNA: TGTGCCTGGAGTGTAGGCCTAGCGGGAGCATCCCTTGAGTTCTTC.

This clonotype was seen ten or more times. The chain has TRBV4-3 and TRBJ2-5, with D uncertain. With 1 base removed from V and 4 bases from J, the gap between germline ends came to 4 bases. CDR3 length: 12 residues. CDR1 and CDR2 from the germline V gene are LGHNA and YSLEER. The CDR3 region has the DNA TGCGCCAGCAGCCAAGGGATAGAGACCCAGTACTTC. Translation: CASSQGIETQYF.

In its sample, this clonotype was seen many times. The rearrangement joins TRBV5-1 to TRBJ2-3, with D possibly TRBD2 on 6 matching bases. This CDR3 comprises 14 residues. CDR1 SGHRS and CDR2 YFSETQ come from the germline V gene. Trimming cost V 4 bases and J 4 bases, with 13 bases left between them. CDR3 nucleotides: TGCGCCAGCAGCGAACAATGGGGGGCAGATACGCAGTATTTT. This sequence encodes CASSEQWGADTQYF.